This TCR beta chain stems from a study of blood T cell repertoires in COVID-19 (TCRdb year 2020). Context from the whole study: The collaborator samples originated in the United States, Italy and Spain and spanned the acute and convalescent phases of COVID-19. The prospective study material was composed of cDNA or gDNA derived from T cells, B-cell-depleted T cells, or PBMCs. Subjects who had been exposed to COVID-19, were actively infected with it, or had recovered from it provided the deeply sampled blood TCRbeta repertoires that made up the dataset. A freely available public database, intended as a resource for researchers studying the immune response to SARS-CoV-2, is where the repertoires were released. The samples were drawn from two sources: the first 160 participants of the ongoing ImmuneRACE study, and 1,000 to 1,500 subjects contributed by 6 global collaborators. Sample metadata almost always included a de-identified subject ID, COVID-19 status, age in years and sex. Where HLA class I and class II types were available, the types were taken from metadata supplied by the sample provider, not from assay-based typing. General findings and caveats noted by the study authors: Clinical and demographic metadata were provided uncurated, with the amount varying by source and participant.

TCRbeta CDR3 regions were amplified from genomic DNA by means of the immunoSEQ Assay, a bias-controlled multiplex PCR. The study's own analysis went as follows. The number of nucleated cells in each sample was estimated by amplification of reference gene primers within the assay. To quantify the absolute abundance of each unique TCRbeta CDR3 rearrangement, sequence reads were collapsed and filtered. For each sample, productive Simpson clonality was calculated by taking the square root of Simpson's diversity index across productive rearrangements. TCRdb holds this immuneACCESS table with in-frame rearrangements only. Some clones are missing; in checked studies, unresolved V genes explain under half, and the rest has no known cause. The DNA was the basis for D and trimming; V, J and clone size are from that table. For this sample there are about 120,000 clones; over 75% appear just once. Approximately 1.1% of the sample comes from the top ten.

V loses 8 bases of germline sequence and J loses 4 bases, and the interval between the two ends is 18 bases. The CDR3 starts with the cysteine, ends with the phenylalanine, and has 15 residues. Only the CDR3 DNA is retained, 45 bases long and in frame from the first base. The CDR1 and CDR2 encoded by the germline V gene (reference sequence) are LNHDA and SQIVND. Each collaborating institution followed its own protocols to collect whole blood in K2EDTA tubes. Collaborator samples were shipped for TCRbeta analysis as frozen whole blood, isolated PBMCs, or DNA extracted from either sample type. As for this clone: The antigen this receptor binds is unknown. Base qualities are not recorded, but no much larger clone differs from it by a single base.

The rearranged segments are TRBV19 and TRBJ2-1, and TRBD2 may be the D gene, going by 7 matching bases. The source is a woman at least 80 years old with acute or convalescent COVID-19. The specimen was peripheral blood. The encoded CDR3 is CASSPRGGLYNEQFF. The sequenced DNA is TGTGCCAGTTCCCCGAGGGGGGGGCTATACAATGAGCAGTTCTTC. Reference TRBV19 and TRBJ2-1 genes cover what lies past the CDR3, so the full variable domain is DGGITQSPKYLFRKEGQNVTLSCEQNLNHDAMYWYRQDPGQGLRLIYYSQIVNDFQKGDIAEGYSVSREKKESFPLTVTSAQKNPTAFYLCASSPRGGLYNEQFFGPGTRLTVL.